This T cell receptor beta chain was found in a study of T cell changes during pregnancy in multiple sclerosis. Sequenced by immunoSEQ multiplex PCR; TCRdb stores in-frame clones only, minus some. In the table there are over 45,000 clones, about nine tenths of which are singletons. This CDR3 is 14 amino acids long. With V trimmed by 4 bases and J by 7 bases, 8 bases remained unmatched. Germline V gene data show CDR1 as ENHRY and CDR2 as SYGVKD. This sequence joins TRBV10-3 and TRBJ2-7; 9 bases agree with TRBD2. The sequence came from a female donor with multiple sclerosis, enrolled in a pregnancy study. The sample here was CD4+ T cells from peripheral blood mononuclear cells, taken in the third trimester of pregnancy. CDR3 loop: CAISAEREALEQYF. The CDR3 bases are TGTGCCATCAGTGCAGAGCGGGAGGCCTTGGAGCAGTACTTC.